Below, 21 T cell receptor beta chains from the same sample are listed, as sequenced in a study of blood T cells in healthy people across ages. PCR was performed a second time for roughly 7 to 11 cycles using a sample-barcoded 5' primer and a J-beta primer mix. One entry per CDR3 protein results from TCRdb running MiXCR on the 5' RACE reads. This table has about 600,000 distinct CDR3 sequences, around 48% appearing once. The sequencing input was blood. The source of these receptors is a man older than 75 in good health.

The rearrangement joins TRBV28 to TRBJ2-5, with D perhaps matching TRBD1 (5 bases). This CDR3 has 15 amino acids. Trimming removed 3 bases at V and 5 bases at J, with 16 bases between. CDR1 is MDHEN, CDR2 SYDVKM, per germline. This CDR3 is CASSFSVGPGETQYF. For the CDR3, the DNA is TGTGCCAGCAGTTTTTCGGTGGGGCCCGGTGAGACCCAGTACTTC. Drawing the rest from reference TRBV28 and TRBJ2-5, the complete variable domain is DVKVTQSSRYLVKRTGEKVFLECVQDMDHENMFWYRQDPGLGLRLIYFSYDVKMKEKGDIPEGYSVSREKKERFSLILESASTNQTSMYLCASSFSVGPGETQYFGPGTRLLVL.

This clonotype turned up a few times. V and J are TRBV9 and TRBJ2-7; D might be TRBD2 (5 bases). Per germline, CDR1 SGDLS and CDR2 YYNGEE. The V and J ends lost 8 bases and 2 bases respectively, with 14 bases between them. The CDR3 loop spans 13 amino acids. The CDR3 region has the DNA TGTGCCAGGGATTCCGGGAAAACCTACGAGCAGTACTTC. Protein product: CARDSGKTYEQYF.

The chain recombines TRBV10-3 with TRBJ2-7, with a tentative D call TRBD2 (6 bases). The V gene lost 7 bases and the J gene lost 7 bases, with 20 bases spanning the gap. CDR1 is ENHRY, CDR2 SYGVKD, per germline. This CDR3 region has 14 residues. The CDR3 region has the DNA TGTGCCATCACACCGGGAGTAACCTACAATGAGCAGTACTTC. Residues: CAITPGVTYNEQYF.

V gene TRBV5-1 combines with J gene TRBJ2-1, with 16 bases matching TRBD2. With 3 bases clipped from V and 9 bases from J, the junction kept 9 bases outside the gene matches. The germline gives CDR1 SGHRS, CDR2 YFSETQ. This CDR3 has 17 residues. The CDR3 sequence: CASSSSSGLAGGREQFF. The CDR3 region has the DNA TGCGCCAGCAGCTCCTCCTCGGGACTAGCGGGGGGGCGTGAGCAGTTCTTC.

The V and J genes are TRBV4-3 and TRBJ2-7, with a tentative D call TRBD1 (5 bases). This CDR3 has 14 residues. The V end was cut by 0 bases, the J end by 0 bases, with 6 bases between. From germline, CDR1 is LGHNA and CDR2 YSLEER. The CDR3 reads CASSQDDSSYEQYF. CDR3 bases: TGCGCCAGCAGCCAAGATGACAGCTCCTACGAGCAGTACTTC.

The rearrangement links TRBV29-1 to TRBJ2-7; D uncertain. CDR1 is SQVTM and CDR2 is ANQGSEA in the germline V gene. Trimming cost V 5 bases and J 3 bases, with 8 bases left between them. The CDR3 loop spans 11 amino acids. Here the CDR3 reads CSVLVLYEQYF. CDR3 DNA: TGCAGCGTTCTCGTCCTCTACGAGCAGTACTTC.

This clonotype has only a few counts. This chain links TRBV10-3 with TRBJ1-5, with D possibly being TRBD1 (6 bases). This CDR3 has 15 residues. CDR1 and CDR2 from the germline V gene are ENHRY and SYGVKD. V shed 0 bases and J shed 2 bases, with 8 bases lying between them. The CDR3 protein is CAISESGQGNQPQHF. CDR3 in DNA: TGTGCCATCAGTGAGTCGGGACAAGGCAATCAGCCCCAGCATTTT.

This chain joins TRBV10-3 and TRBJ2-7; D is possibly TRBD1 or TRBD2 (5 bases each). V gave up 4 bases and J gave up 3 bases, with 10 bases separating them. Germline loops: CDR1 ENHRY, CDR2 SYGVKD. The CDR3 length is 13 residues. In DNA, the CDR3 is TGTGCCATCAGTGGGTCGGGGCACTACGAGCAGTACTTC. The encoded protein is CAISGSGHYEQYF.

Points on this clonotype: A read error may be the cause here, since a much bigger clone is one base away. The V call is TRBV5-6, the J call TRBJ2-5; no reliable D call. Trimming removed 3 bases at V and 3 bases at J, with 9 bases between. Germline values: CDR1 SGHDT, CDR2 YYEEEE. CDR3 length equals 13 residues. The CDR3 coding sequence is TGTGCCAGCAGCTCCAGATGGGAAGAGACCCAGTACTTC. Encoded protein: CASSSRWEETQYF.

The rearrangement links TRBV6-2 or TRBV6-3 to TRBJ2-5, with 8 bases matching TRBD1. CDR3 length equals 17 residues. V shed 2 bases and J 0 bases; nucleotides not matched to a gene: 8. Germline V lookup: CDR1 MNHEY, CDR2 SVGEGT. This CDR3 is CASSYPARGLYQETQYF. The CDR3 nucleotides read TGTGCCAGCAGTTACCCAGCCAGGGGGCTGTACCAAGAGACCCAGTACTTC.

This chain joins TRBV7-9 and TRBJ1-1; possibly TRBD1 for D (5 bases). Germline CDR1 is SEHNR and CDR2 is FQNEAQ (reference sequence). This CDR3 region has 14 residues. Deletions cut 2 bases from V and 1 base from J, with 8 bases between. The CDR3 nucleotides are TGTGCCAGCAGCTTAATCGGGGGGAACACTGAAGCTTTCTTT. Translated: CASSLIGGNTEAFF. The full variable domain, in which reference TRBV7-9 and TRBJ1-1 provide the parts outside the CDR3, is DTGVSQNPRHKITKRGQNVTFRCDPISEHNRLYWYRQTLGQGPEFLTYFQNEAQLEKSRLLSDRFSAERPKGSFSTLEIQRTEQGDSAMYLCASSLIGGNTEAFFGQGTRLTVV.

This clonotype was observed a handful of times. The V and J genes are TRBV5-6 and TRBJ2-1, with TRBD1 identical over 7 bases. Per germline, CDR1 SGHDT and CDR2 YYEEEE. Losses at the gene ends were 0 bases for V and 4 bases for J; bases not matched to a gene: 7. CDR3 length: 16 amino acids. CDR3 sequence (DNA): TGTGCCAGCAGCTTGGCTTTCGGGACAGAGTACAATGAGCAGTTCTTC. Amino acids: CASSLAFGTEYNEQFF. The variable domain in full, with the rest retrieved from reference TRBV5-6 and TRBJ2-1, is DAGVTQSPTHLIKTRGQQVTLRCSPKSGHDTVSWYQQALGQGPQFIFQYYEEEERQRGNFPDRFSGHQFPNYSSELNVNALLLGDSALYLCASSLAFGTEYNEQFFGPGTRLTVL.

This clonotype was counted at least ten times. The genes are TRBV7-9 and TRBJ2-5; D is possibly TRBD1 or TRBD2 (6 bases each). The germline CDR1 and CDR2 sequences are SEHNR and FQNEAQ (reference sequence). Trimming took 3 bases from V and 2 from J, leaving 10 bases between them. This CDR3 region has 14 residues. The CDR3 coding sequence is TGTGCCAGCAGCTTGGGGGGACAACAAGAGACCCAGTACTTC. Its protein product is CASSLGGQQETQYF. Full variable domain (remainder filled in from reference TRBV7-9 and TRBJ2-5): DTGVSQNPRHKITKRGQNVTFRCDPISEHNRLYWYRQTLGQGPEFLTYFQNEAQLEKSRLLSDRFSAERPKGSFSTLEIQRTEQGDSAMYLCASSLGGQQETQYFGPGTRLLVL.

This clonotype was counted at least ten times. The V and J genes are TRBV6-5 and TRBJ2-2; no reliable D call. The V gene lost 2 bases and the J gene lost 6 bases, with 10 bases spanning the gap. Germline assignment: CDR1 MNHEY and CDR2 SVGAGI. CDR3 length: 14 residues. The CDR3 loop is CASSYGGVPGELFF. The CDR3 DNA reads TGTGCCAGCAGTTACGGTGGGGTGCCCGGGGAGCTGTTTTTT.

The chain links TRBV7-2 to TRBJ2-3; no reliable D call. Germline values: CDR1 SGHTA, CDR2 FQGNSA. V lost 6 bases, J lost 4 bases, and 11 bases lay in between. The CDR3 totals 13 residues. The CDR3 spells CASRLGVSDTQYF. CDR3 sequence (DNA): TGTGCCAGCAGACTTGGGGTTTCAGATACGCAGTATTTT.

Regarding this clonotype: A much larger clone lies one base from this, so it may be a read error. The chain has TRBV6-5 and TRBJ2-1; D may correspond to TRBD1 or TRBD2 (5 bases each). The CDR3 extends over 14 amino acids. Trimming cost V 0 bases and J 9 bases, with 12 bases left between them. Germline V gene lookup returns CDR1 MNHEY and CDR2 SVGAGI. Here the CDR3 reads CASSYSGIGVEQFF. The CDR3 DNA reads TGTGCCAGCAGTTACTCCGGGATAGGGGTTGAGCAGTTCTTC.

Of note for this clonotype: A much larger clone sits a single nucleotide away, making a read error possible. This chain joins TRBV7-9 and TRBJ2-5; TRBD1 agrees at 10 bases. The J call is uncertain, as TRBJ2-7 better fits the DNA end. The V gene's germline CDR1 is SEHNR and CDR2 FQNEAQ (reference sequence). CDR3 length: 13 residues. CDR3 region: CVSQGQGYFEQYF. The CDR3 region has the DNA TGTGTCAGTCAGGGACAGGGGTACTTCGAGCAGTACTTC.

This clonotype has more than one count but fewer than ten. V gene TRBV20-1 combines with J gene TRBJ2-5; a weak D match, TRBD2 (5 bases). In germline, CDR1 is DFQATT, CDR2 SNEGSKA (reference sequence). The CDR3 spans 13 residues. V was cut by 6 bases and J by 1 base, with 12 bases left in between. The CDR3 sequence is CSAETRPQETQYF. The CDR3 DNA follows: TGCAGTGCCGAAACTAGGCCCCAAGAGACCCAGTACTTC.

The genes are TRBV20-1 and TRBJ2-3; TRBD2 matches 15 bases. Germline CDR1 and CDR2: DFQATT and SNEGSKA (reference sequence). The CDR3 sequence is 19 residues long. Trimming cost V 5 bases and J 0 bases; bases outside gene matches: 12. The CDR3: CSAGRMGLAGGLSTDTQYF. Written as DNA, the CDR3 is TGCAGTGCTGGACGGATGGGACTAGCGGGAGGACTGAGCACAGATACGCAGTATTTT.

This clonotype was seen ten or more times. The chain couples TRBV20-1 to TRBJ2-4, with TRBD2 identical over 9 bases. The junction had 4 bases not matched to a gene; V was cut back by 5 bases and J by 2 bases. This CDR3 has 14 amino acids. Germline values: CDR1 DFQATT, CDR2 SNEGSKA (reference sequence). DNA for the CDR3: TGCAGTGCTTTTAGCGGGAGAACCAAAAACATTCAGTACTTC. It encodes CSAFSGRTKNIQYF.

The V call is TRBV7-9, the J call TRBJ2-1; 8 bases are shared with TRBD2. CDR3 length: 15 residues. The V segment lost 3 bases and the J segment 6 bases; nucleotides outside the gene matches: 7. CDR1 and CDR2 (germline): SEHNR, FQNEAQ (reference sequence). The CDR3: CASSFYRGRLNEQFF. CDR3 bases: TGTGCCAGCAGCTTTTATCGCGGGAGGCTCAATGAGCAGTTCTTC.